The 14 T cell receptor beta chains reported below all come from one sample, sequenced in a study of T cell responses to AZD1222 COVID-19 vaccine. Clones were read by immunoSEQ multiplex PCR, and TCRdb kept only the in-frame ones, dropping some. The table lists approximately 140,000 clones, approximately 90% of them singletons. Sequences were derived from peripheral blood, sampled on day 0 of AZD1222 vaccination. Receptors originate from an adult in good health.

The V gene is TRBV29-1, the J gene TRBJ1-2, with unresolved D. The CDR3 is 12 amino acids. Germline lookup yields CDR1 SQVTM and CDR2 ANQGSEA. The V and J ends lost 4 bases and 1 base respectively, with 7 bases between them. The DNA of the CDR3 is TGCAGCGTTGCTCCGCATAACTATGGCTACACCTTC. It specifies CSVAPHNYGYTF.

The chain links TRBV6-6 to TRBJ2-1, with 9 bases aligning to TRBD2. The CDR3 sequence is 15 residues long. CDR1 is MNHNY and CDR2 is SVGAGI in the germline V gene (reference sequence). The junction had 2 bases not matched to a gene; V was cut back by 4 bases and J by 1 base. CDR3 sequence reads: CASSLAGVSYNEQFF. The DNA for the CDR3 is TGTGCCAGCAGTTTAGCGGGAGTATCCTACAATGAGCAGTTCTTC.

The CDR3: CASSATGPTGYTF. CDR3 DNA: TGTGCCAGCAGCGCGACAGGGCCGACTGGCTACACCTTC. The genes are TRBV9 and TRBJ1-2; 7 nucleotides line up with TRBD1. J lost 7 bases, V lost 3 bases, and 6 bases had no gene match. The CDR3 is 13 residues long. Germline CDR1 and CDR2: SGDLS and YYNGEE.

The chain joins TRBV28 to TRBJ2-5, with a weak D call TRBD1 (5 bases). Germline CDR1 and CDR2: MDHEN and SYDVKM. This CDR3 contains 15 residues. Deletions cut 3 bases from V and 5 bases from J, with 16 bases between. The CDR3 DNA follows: TGTGCCAGCAGTTTCCGAGAAGCAGGGTGGGAGACCCAGTACTTC. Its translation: CASSFREAGWETQYF.

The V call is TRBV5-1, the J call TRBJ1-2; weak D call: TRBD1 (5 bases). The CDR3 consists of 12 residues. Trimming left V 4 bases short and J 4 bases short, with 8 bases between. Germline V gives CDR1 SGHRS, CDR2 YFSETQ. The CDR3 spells CASSVDSYGYTF. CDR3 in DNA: TGCGCCAGCAGCGTTGACAGCTATGGCTACACCTTC.

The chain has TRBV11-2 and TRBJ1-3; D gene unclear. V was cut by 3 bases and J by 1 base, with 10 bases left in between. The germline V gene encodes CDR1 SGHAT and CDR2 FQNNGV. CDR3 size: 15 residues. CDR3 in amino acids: CASSLGRASGNTIYF. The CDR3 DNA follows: TGTGCCAGCAGCTTGGGTCGGGCATCTGGAAACACCATATATTTT.

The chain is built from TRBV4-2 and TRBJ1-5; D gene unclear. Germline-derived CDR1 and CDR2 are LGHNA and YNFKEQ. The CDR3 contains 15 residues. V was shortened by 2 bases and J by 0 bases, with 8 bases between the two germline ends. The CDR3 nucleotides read TGTGCCAGCAGCCAACAACAGAATAGCAATCAGCCCCAGCATTTT. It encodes CASSQQQNSNQPQHF.

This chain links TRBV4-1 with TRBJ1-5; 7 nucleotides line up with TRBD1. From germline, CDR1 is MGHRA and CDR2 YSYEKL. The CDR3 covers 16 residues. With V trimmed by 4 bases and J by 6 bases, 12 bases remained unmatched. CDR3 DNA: TGCGCCAGCAGCCTGTCAACCCGACAGGGCATTCAGCCCCAGCATTTT. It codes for CASSLSTRQGIQPQHF.

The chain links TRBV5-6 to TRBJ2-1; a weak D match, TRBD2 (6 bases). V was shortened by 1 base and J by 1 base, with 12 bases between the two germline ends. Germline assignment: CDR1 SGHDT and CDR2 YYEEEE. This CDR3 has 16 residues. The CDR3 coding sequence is TGTGCCAGCAGCTTGACTTGGGGGGTTTCCTACAATGAGCAGTTCTTC. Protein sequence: CASSLTWGVSYNEQFF.

CDR3 sequence: CAISAGVASTDTQYF. In DNA, the CDR3 is TGTGCCATCAGTGCGGGAGTAGCGTCCACAGATACGCAGTATTTT. The chain is built from TRBV10-3 and TRBJ2-3, with a possible D match to TRBD2 (6 bases). V was pared by 4 bases and J by 2 bases, with 13 bases between. Germline lookup yields CDR1 ENHRY and CDR2 SYGVKD. The CDR3 covers 15 residues.

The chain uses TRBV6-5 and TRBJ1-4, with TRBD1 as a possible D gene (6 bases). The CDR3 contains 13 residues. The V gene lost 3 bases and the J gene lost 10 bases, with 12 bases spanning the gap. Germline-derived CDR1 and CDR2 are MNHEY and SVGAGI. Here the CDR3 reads CASSYGRGGKLFF. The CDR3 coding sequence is TGTGCCAGCAGTTATGGGAGAGGGGGAAAACTGTTTTTT.

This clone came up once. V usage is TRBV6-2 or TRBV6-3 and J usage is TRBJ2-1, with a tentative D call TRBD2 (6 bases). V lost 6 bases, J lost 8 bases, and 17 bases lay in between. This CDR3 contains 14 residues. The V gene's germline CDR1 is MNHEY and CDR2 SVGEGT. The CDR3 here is CASSAGGGIDEQFF. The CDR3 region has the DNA TGTGCCAGCAGCGCCGGAGGCGGGATCGATGAGCAGTTCTTC.

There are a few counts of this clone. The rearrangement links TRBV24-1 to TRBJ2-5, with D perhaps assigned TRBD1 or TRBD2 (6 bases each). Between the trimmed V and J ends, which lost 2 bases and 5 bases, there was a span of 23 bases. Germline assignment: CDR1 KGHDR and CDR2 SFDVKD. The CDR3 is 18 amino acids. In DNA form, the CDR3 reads TGTGCCACCAGTGATTCTCAGGGGAGGTTTACCCACACGGAGACCCAGTACTTC. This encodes CATSDSQGRFTHTETQYF.

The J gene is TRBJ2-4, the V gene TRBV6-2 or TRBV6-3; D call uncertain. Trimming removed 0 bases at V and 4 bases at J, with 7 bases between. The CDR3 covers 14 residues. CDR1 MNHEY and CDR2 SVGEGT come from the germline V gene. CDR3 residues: CASSYSTLKNIQYF. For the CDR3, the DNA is TGTGCCAGCAGTTACTCGACGCTTAAAAACATTCAGTACTTC.